Below, 2 T cell receptor beta chains from the same sample are listed, as sequenced in a study of graft-versus-host responses after intestinal transplantation. Their antigens remain unidentified. Profiling relied on immunoSEQ multiplex PCR, and the TCRdb table lists in-frame clones only, not all of them. The sample holds about 88,000 clones, just under 95% seen once. Specimen: unstimulated CD4+ T cells sorted from spleen or lymph node cells, collected before intestinal transplant. These receptors all stem from a human donor who received an intestinal transplant.

The chain is built from TRBV9 and TRBJ2-7; TRBD1 matches at 7 bases. Germline CDR1 is SGDLS and CDR2 is YYNGEE. V lost 2 bases and J lost 3; bases outside the gene matches: 11. The CDR3 loop spans 16 amino acids. CDR3 nucleotide sequence: TGTGCCAGCAGCGTTATAACAGGGGTTTGTCACTACGAGCAGTACTTC. The encoded protein is CASSVITGVCHYEQYF. The full variable domain, in which reference TRBV9 and TRBJ2-7 provide the parts outside the CDR3, is DSGVTQTPKHLITATGQRVTLRCSPRSGDLSVYWYQQSLDQGLQFLIQYYNGEERAKGNILERFSAQQFPDLHSELNLSSLELGDSALYFCASSVITGVCHYEQYFGPGTRLTVT.

The rearrangement joins TRBV7-8 to TRBJ2-1, with 9 bases aligning to TRBD2. The CDR3 loop spans 15 amino acids. Losses at the gene ends were 1 base for V and 13 bases for J; bases not matched to a gene: 11. The germline V gene encodes CDR1 SGHVS and CDR2 FQNEAQ. The CDR3, as DNA: TGTGCCAGCAGCTTAGGGGCGGGAGGGCCTTTCGGTCAGTTCTTC. As protein: CASSLGAGGPFGQFF.